Listed below are T cell receptor beta chains from one sample, sequenced in a study of blood T cell repertoires in COVID-19. Generated by immunoSEQ multiplex PCR, the TCRdb table keeps only in-frame clones and is missing some. In the table there are under 300,000 clones, just under 85% of which are singletons. The material sequenced was peripheral blood. The receptor set was obtained from a man aged 45-65 years with acute or convalescent COVID-19. CDR3s include the opening cysteine and the closing phenylalanine or tryptophan. The D gene is left open where the match is weak. Size is omitted from some rows. Given values are once, few, many or a class for expanded clones.

v_gene	d_gene	abundance	j_gene	CDR3nt	CDR3aa
TRBV5-1	.	.	TRBJ2-7	TGCGCCAGCAGCTTGGCGGGAGAGTTTTACGAGCAGTACTTC	CASSLAGEFYEQYF
TRBV2	TRBD1	.	TRBJ1-3	TGTGCCAGCAGTGAATTAGGACAGGCTCTCTCTGGAAACACCATATATTTT	CASSELGQALSGNTIYF
TRBV7-2	TRBD1	.	TRBJ1-3	TGTGCCAGCAGCTTAGTCGGGACAGGGGGCATAGGGTCTGGAAACACCATATATTTT	CASSLVGTGGIGSGNTIYF
TRBV13	.	few	TRBJ1-3	TGTGCCAGCAGCTTAGGGCAGGGAGGAAACACCATATATTTT	CASSLGQGGNTIYF
TRBV11-3	TRBD2	.	TRBJ2-1	TGTGCCAGCACCCCGACTAGCGGGAGGGCCGCCTACAATGAGCAGTTCTTC	CASTPTSGRAAYNEQFF
TRBV2	.	.	TRBJ1-2	TGTGCCAGCATGTCGCCAACAGGTACCTCTAACTATGGCTACACCTTC	CASMSPTGTSNYGYTF
TRBV9	.	once	TRBJ1-2	TGTGCCAGCAGCGATCCTCAGGGACACTCAACCTATGGCTACACCTTC	CASSDPQGHSTYGYTF
TRBV6-4	TRBD1	.	TRBJ2-3	TGTGCCAGCAGTGTTAACAGGGGTAGCACAGATACGCAGTATTTT	CASSVNRGSTDTQYF
TRBV7-3	.	.	TRBJ2-7	TGTGCCAGCAGCTTAACCCGGACAGACGAGCAGTACTTC	CASSLTRTDEQYF
TRBV29-1	.	.	TRBJ2-5	TGCAGCGTTGAGCGGGGGCGGGGGGAGACCCAGTACTTC	CSVERGRGETQYF
TRBV18	.	.	TRBJ2-1	TGTGCCAGCTCACCAAGGACACTGTACAATGAGCAGTTCTTC	CASSPRTLYNEQFF
TRBV6-5	TRBD1	.	TRBJ2-1	TGTGCCAGCAGGCCCGGACAGGGCAATGAGCAGTTCTTC	CASRPGQGNEQFF
TRBV10-2	.	.	TRBJ1-4	TGCGCCAGCAGTGAGACGGGAGAAAAACTGTTTTTT	CASSETGEKLFF
TRBV5-5	.	.	TRBJ2-1	TGTGCCAGCAGCTTGGTCGGGAAAGTTGAGCAGTTCTTC	CASSLVGKVEQFF
TRBV28	.	.	TRBJ2-7	TGTGCCAGCAGTTTTGGAGGTAGCGCCTATGAGCAGTACTTC	CASSFGGSAYEQYF
TRBV7-2	TRBD1	.	TRBJ1-2	TGTGCCAGCAGCCCGACAGGGGTGGGCTACACCTTC	CASSPTGVGYTF
TRBV5-4	.	.	TRBJ2-7	TGTGCCAGCAGCCTGGACCCCACCGGCGAGCAGTACTTC	CASSLDPTGEQYF
TRBV7-2	.	.	TRBJ1-2	TGTGCCAGCAGGGCAGAGCGTCGGGGCTACACCTTC	CASRAERRGYTF
TRBV11-3	TRBD2	once	TRBJ2-3	TGTGCCAGCAGCCCAAGCAGGCTAGCGGGAGGTACAGATACGCAGTATTTT	CASSPSRLAGGTDTQYF
TRBV5-6	TRBD2	.	TRBJ2-3	TGTGCCAGCCATAGCGGGACTAGCACAGATACGCAGTATTTT	CASHSGTSTDTQYF
TRBV11-3	.	.	TRBJ1-3	TGTGCCAGCAGCTTAACTATTGATAACACCATATATTTT	CASSLTIDNTIYF
TRBV2	.	.	TRBJ1-3	TGTGCCAGCACCCAGGGTTCCTCTGGAAACACCATATATTTT	CASTQGSSGNTIYF
TRBV2	.	.	TRBJ2-7	TGTGCCAGCAGTGACGGGAGAACCTACGAGCAGTACTTC	CASSDGRTYEQYF
TRBV28	TRBD1	.	TRBJ2-2	TGTGCCAGCAGTTTTGGGGGACAGGGATTCACCGGGGAGCTGTTTTTT	CASSFGGQGFTGELFF
TRBV5-1	.	few	TRBJ1-6	TGCGCCAGCAGCAGTAGACAGAGCCCTAATTCACCCCTCCACTTT	CASSSRQSPNSPLHF
TRBV12-3/TRBV12-4	.	.	TRBJ1-1	TGTGCCAGCAGTTTAAGAACCGCAGGTGAAGCTTTCTTT	CASSLRTAGEAFF
TRBV9	.	once	TRBJ2-5	TGTGCCAGCAGCGTCAGGGGACGGATCCAAGAGACCCAGTACTTC	CASSVRGRIQETQYF
TRBV19	TRBD2	.	TRBJ2-7	TGTGCCAGTAGTTCCCCGCGGCTAGCGGGGGTTCTTTACGAGCAGTACTTC	CASSSPRLAGVLYEQYF
TRBV19	.	.	TRBJ1-1	TGTGCCAGTAGTATTTCGGGCAGGGACACTGAAGCTTTCTTT	CASSISGRDTEAFF